The T cell receptor beta chain described here comes from a study of T cell repertoires in cytomegalovirus infection. Looking at the study overall: Both recently identified HLA-C-restricted and well-studied HLA-B-restricted CMV epitopes were used in the study. Carrying CMV and the relevant HLA type showed in public TCR beta signatures.

This clonotype was counted a few times. Its antigen is still unknown. General study results and limits: CMV-specific TCR beta clonotypes restricted by HLA-C dominated the ex vivo response.

Germline V gene sequence: CDR1 MNHEY, CDR2 SMNVEV (reference sequence). The ends were cut back, 9 bases at V and 0 bases at J, with 13 bases in the middle. This CDR3 has 14 residues. TCRdb fed the reads into MiXCR, producing one record per CDR3 protein. Of some 940,000 distinct CDR3 sequences in the sample, 31% are singletons; the top ten hold roughly an eighth. Source: cultured CD8+ T cells from PBMCs, taken from culture after CMV antigen stimulation. This chain links TRBV27 with TRBJ2-3, with no clear D. This receptor was taken from a human donor in good health (CMV status not recorded). Some clones in this sample may be carry-over from other donors' samples. CDR3 in DNA: TGTGCCAGTTATACGACTCCTAGCACAGATACGCAGTATTTT. As protein: CASYTTPSTDTQYF.